The 24 T cell receptor beta chains presented below share a single source sample, sequenced in a study of blood T cell repertoires in COVID-19. TCRdb's table, derived via immunoSEQ multiplex PCR, lists solely in-frame clones and lacks some. The table includes 250,000 to 300,000 clones, 70% to 90% detected once. The sequenced material came from PBMCs or T cells enriched from blood (not recorded which). The receptors derive from a woman aged 45 to 65 who had recovered from COVID-19.

This clone appeared once. The CDR3 DNA sequence: TGTGCCAGCAGTGGGCGGGGGCCAAGTCGCAATGAGCAGTTCTTC. Its protein product is CASSGRGPSRNEQFF. The chain employs TRBV11-2 and TRBJ2-1, with TRBD2 as a possible D gene (7 bases). Trimming pared 6 bases from V and 6 bases from J, leaving 18 bases between. The CDR3 is 15 residues long. Germline values: CDR1 SGHAT, CDR2 FQNNGV. The variable domain in full, completed from reference TRBV11-2 and TRBJ2-1, reads EAGVAQSPRYKIIEKRQSVAFWCNPISGHATLYWYQQILGQGPKLLIQFQNNGVVDDSQLPKDRFSAERLKGVDSTLKIQPAKLEDSAVYLCASSGRGPSRNEQFFGPGTRLTVL.

The chain combines TRBV3-1 (or the pseudogene TRBV3-2) with TRBJ1-6; maybe TRBD1 (6 bases). This CDR3 spans 16 amino acids. Germline CDR1 reads LGHDT; CDR2 reads YNNKEL (reference sequence). The V and J ends lost 4 bases and 7 bases respectively, with 17 bases between them. CDR3 region: CASSLNRDTKNSPLHF. The CDR3, as DNA: TGTGCCAGCAGCCTTAACCGGGACACTAAAAATTCACCCCTCCACTTT.

The chain uses TRBV27 and TRBJ1-2; the D is unclear. There are 15 residues in the CDR3. V was trimmed by 4 bases and J by 5 bases, leaving 17 bases between them. Germline lookup yields CDR1 MNHEY and CDR2 SMNVEV (reference sequence). CDR3 sequence reads: CASSSLFGVRYGYTF. The CDR3 coding sequence is TGTGCCAGCAGTTCTCTCTTCGGGGTTCGTTATGGCTACACCTTC.

This chain connects TRBV3-1 (or the pseudogene TRBV3-2) to TRBJ2-7; D is unclear. CDR1 and CDR2 (germline): LGHDT, YNNKEL (reference sequence). This CDR3 is 14 amino acids long. V lost 1 base and J 3 bases, leaving 10 bases between the germline ends. CDR3 sequence (DNA): TGTGCCAGCAGCCAAGGCGGAATCGACTACGAGCAGTACTTC. Its protein is CASSQGGIDYEQYF.

V usage is TRBV5-8 and J usage is TRBJ2-7; 7 bases map to TRBD1. The CDR3 sequence is 14 residues long. The germline V gene encodes CDR1 SGHTS and CDR2 YDEGEE. V shed 4 bases, J shed 4 bases, and the junction held 8 bases outside the gene matches. The CDR3 DNA reads TGTGCCAGCAGCGCCGACAGGGCTTTTTACGAGCAGTACTTC. This gives the protein CASSADRAFYEQYF.

The gene calls are TRBV19 and TRBJ2-7; D is unclear. Trimming removed 4 bases from V and 3 bases from J, with 13 bases in between. Germline loops: CDR1 LNHDA, CDR2 SQIVND (reference sequence). The CDR3 covers 14 residues. This CDR3 reads CASSTAIYDYEQYF. CDR3 in DNA: TGTGCCAGTAGTACCGCTATATACGACTACGAGCAGTACTTC.

As concerns this clone: The same CDR3 is also encoded by other DNA sequences in this sample. The V gene is TRBV29-1, the J gene TRBJ1-2, with D perhaps TRBD1 (5 bases). Germline V CDR1 and CDR2: SQVTM, ANQGSEA. CDR3 length: 11 residues. V was shortened by 2 bases and J by 6 bases, with 7 bases between the two germline ends. The CDR3 coding sequence is TGCAGCGTTGAAAGACAGAATGGCTACACCTTC. Translation gives CSVERQNGYTF.

The V gene is TRBV5-1, the J gene TRBJ2-7, with 8 bases that match TRBD2. The V gene's germline CDR1 is SGHRS and CDR2 YFSETQ. With V trimmed by 4 bases and J by 0 bases, 9 bases remained unmatched. There are 16 residues in the CDR3. The DNA of the CDR3 is TGCGCCAGCAGCAGGGAGACTAGCGCGAGCTCCTACGAGCAGTACTTC. As protein: CASSRETSASSYEQYF.

The rearrangement uses TRBV28 and TRBJ1-3; TRBD1 matches 7 bases. V was pared by 4 bases and J by 4 bases, with 1 base of the junction left unmatched. The CDR3 has 13 amino acids. Germline CDR1 and CDR2: MDHEN and SYDVKM. CDR3 sequence: CASSSGQGNTIYF. The CDR3 DNA reads TGTGCCAGCAGTTCGGGACAGGGAAACACCATATATTTT.

V is TRBV12-3 or TRBV12-4 and J is TRBJ1-3; the D is unclear. The length of the CDR3 is 12 residues. Trimming took off 11 bases at V and 0 bases at J, with 8 bases between the two ends. The CDR3: CAQEGSGNTIYF. As DNA, the CDR3 is TGTGCCCAAGAGGGCTCTGGAAACACCATATATTTT.

The chain combines TRBV21-1 with TRBJ2-7; the table gives TRBD1 as D, unverified against the DNA. TRBV21-1 is a listed pseudogene. The CDR3 consists of 14 residues. The chain's CDR3 is CASNLRGFSYEQYF. CDR3 nucleotide sequence: TGTGCCAGCAACCTCAGGGGGTTCTCCTACGAGCAGTACTTC.

In DNA form, the CDR3 reads TGTGCCAGCAGGAGCGGGGCTAGCGGAGGGGAAGATACGCAGTATTTT. It yields the protein CASRSGASGGEDTQYF. The chain uses TRBV2 and TRBJ2-3; TRBD2 agrees at 7 bases. The CDR3 sequence is 16 residues long. CDR1 is SNHLY, CDR2 FYNNEI, per germline. J was trimmed by 5 bases and V by 6 bases; bases with no gene match: 14.

V and J are TRBV29-1 and TRBJ1-3; D is uncertain. Germline CDR1 reads SQVTM; CDR2 reads ANQGSEA. The CDR3 has 14 residues. With 6 bases removed from V and 0 bases from J, the gap between germline ends came to 12 bases. The CDR3 reads CSVLPRNSGNTIYF. The CDR3 nucleotides are TGCAGCGTCCTTCCCAGAAACTCTGGAAACACCATATATTTT.

The rearrangement links TRBV5-1 to TRBJ2-1, with a tentative D call TRBD2 (5 bases). This CDR3 has 14 residues. V was cut by 4 bases and J by 7 bases, with 15 bases left in between. CDR1 SGHRS and CDR2 YFSETQ come from the germline V gene. The CDR3 nucleotides read TGCGCCAGCAGCGAGGGCGCCCTCGGGAATGAGCAGTTCTTC. It encodes CASSEGALGNEQFF.

The chain combines TRBV27 with TRBJ2-2, with 10 bases aligning to TRBD1. Per the germline V gene, CDR1 is MNHEY and CDR2 is SMNVEV (reference sequence). After removal of 6 bases from V and 5 bases from J, the junction contained 15 bases not matched to a gene. This CDR3 contains 18 residues. CDR3 DNA: TGTGCCAGCAGCCAGACAGGGGGCGCGATTTTTAGGACCGGGGAGCTGTTTTTT. The encoded protein is CASSQTGGAIFRTGELFF.

This chain links TRBV20-1 with TRBJ1-2, with D tentatively TRBD1 (5 bases). This CDR3 is 14 amino acids long. Trimming stripped 3 bases from V and 2 bases from J, with 13 bases between. Germline V CDR1 and CDR2: DFQATT, SNEGSKA (reference sequence). The CDR3: CSASRQTPNYGYTF. CDR3 nucleotides: TGCAGTGCTAGTCGACAGACCCCGAACTATGGCTACACCTTC.

With respect to this clone: The junction shows a germline mismatch at one end, possibly a read error. The chain recombines TRBV6-1 with TRBJ2-2; perhaps TRBD1 as D (7 bases). The CDR3 is 18 residues long. The V gene's germline CDR1 is MNHNS and CDR2 SASEGT. This CDR3 is CASSESPTGTADAGGLFF. CDR3 coding DNA: TGTGCCAGCAGTGAAAGCCCGACCGGGACAGCCGATGCCGGGGGGCTGTTTTTT.

The V gene is TRBV5-1, the J gene TRBJ2-4, with 9 bases lining up with TRBD1. CDR1 is SGHRS and CDR2 is YFSETQ in the germline V gene. V gave up 4 bases and J gave up 9 bases; unmatched junction bases: 8. CDR3 length: 14 residues. The CDR3 here is CASSQGTGRGIQYF. As DNA, the CDR3 is TGCGCCAGCAGCCAAGGGACAGGGCGAGGCATTCAGTACTTC.

The chain links TRBV27 to TRBJ1-2; perhaps TRBD1 as D (6 bases). Trimming shortened V by 5 bases and J by 2 bases, and 21 bases separated the two germline ends. The germline V gene has CDR1 MNHEY and CDR2 SMNVEV (reference sequence). The CDR3 runs 17 residues. CDR3 sequence (DNA): TGTGCCAGCAGTCCAGGACAGTTGGGGAACCTCAACTATGGCTACACCTTC. Encoded protein: CASSPGQLGNLNYGYTF.

V usage is TRBV5-6 and J usage is TRBJ1-2; D perhaps matches TRBD1 (5 bases). V shed 4 bases and J shed 8 bases, with 21 bases lying between them. The CDR3 extends over 15 amino acids. CDR1 is SGHDT and CDR2 is YYEEEE in the germline V gene. CDR3 loop: CASSPQGTRGSGYTF. For the CDR3, the DNA is TGTGCCAGCAGCCCACAAGGGACTAGGGGTAGCGGCTACACCTTC.

The chain couples TRBV6-5 to TRBJ1-1; 9 bases are shared with TRBD1. Trimming took 2 bases from V and 7 from J; bases not matched to a gene: 8. The germline CDR1 and CDR2 sequences are MNHEY and SVGAGI. This CDR3 has 15 residues. The CDR3 spells CASSYPGQGGLEAFF. CDR3 coding DNA: TGTGCCAGCAGTTACCCGGGACAGGGAGGCCTTGAAGCTTTCTTT.

The CDR3, as DNA: TGTGCCAGCAGCTTCGCTAGCGGCTCCTACGAGCAGTACTTC. Its translation: CASSFASGSYEQYF. The V gene is TRBV5-4, the J gene TRBJ2-7; TRBD2 agrees at 7 bases. This CDR3 comprises 14 residues. Trimming cost V 2 bases and J 0 bases; bases outside gene matches: 2. CDR1 is SGHNT and CDR2 is YYREEE in the germline V gene (reference sequence).

This chain connects TRBV30 to TRBJ2-7; a weak D match, TRBD2 (6 bases). The CDR3 sequence is 12 residues long. Trimming took off 2 bases at V and 6 bases at J, with 11 bases between the two ends. Germline-derived CDR1 and CDR2 are GTSNPN and SVGIG (reference sequence). CDR3 region: CAWSWDSREQYF. The CDR3 DNA reads TGTGCCTGGAGTTGGGACTCTCGCGAGCAGTACTTC.

The chain employs TRBV16 and TRBJ1-2, with a weak D call TRBD1 (6 bases). The CDR3 is made up of 15 amino acids. V was clipped by 5 bases and J by 8 bases, with 21 bases between them. Germline CDR1 KGHSY, CDR2 FQNENV. In DNA, the CDR3 is TGTGCCAGCAGCAGCCCCGCCAGGGGTGATGGCGGCTACACCTTC. Translating it yields CASSSPARGDGGYTF. Together with reference TRBV16 and TRBJ1-2, the CDR3 gives the full variable domain: GEEVAQTPKHLVRGEGQKAKLYCAPIKGHSYVFWYQQVLKNEFKFLISFQNENVFDETGMPKERFSAKCLPNSPCSLEIQATKLEDSAVYFCASSSPARGDGGYTFGSGTRLTVV.